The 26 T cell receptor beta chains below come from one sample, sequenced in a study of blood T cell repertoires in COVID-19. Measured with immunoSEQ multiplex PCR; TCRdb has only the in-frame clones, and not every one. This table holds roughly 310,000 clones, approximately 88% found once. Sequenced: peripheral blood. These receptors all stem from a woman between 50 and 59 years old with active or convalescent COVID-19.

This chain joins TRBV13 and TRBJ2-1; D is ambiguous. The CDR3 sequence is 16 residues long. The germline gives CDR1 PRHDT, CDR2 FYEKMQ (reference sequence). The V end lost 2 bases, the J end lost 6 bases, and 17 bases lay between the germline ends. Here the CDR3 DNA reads TGTGCCAGCAGCTTATTGACCGGCCAGGTCGTCAATGAGCAGTTCTTC. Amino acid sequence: CASSLLTGQVVNEQFF.

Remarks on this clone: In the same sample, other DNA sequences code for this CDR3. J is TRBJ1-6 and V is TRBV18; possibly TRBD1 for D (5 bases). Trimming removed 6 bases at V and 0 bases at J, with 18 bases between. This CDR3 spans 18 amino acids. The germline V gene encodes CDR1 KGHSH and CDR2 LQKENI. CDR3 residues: CASSPSPGGGSYNSPLHF. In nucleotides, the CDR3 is TGTGCCAGCTCGCCGAGCCCGGGGGGAGGCTCCTATAATTCACCCCTCCACTTT.

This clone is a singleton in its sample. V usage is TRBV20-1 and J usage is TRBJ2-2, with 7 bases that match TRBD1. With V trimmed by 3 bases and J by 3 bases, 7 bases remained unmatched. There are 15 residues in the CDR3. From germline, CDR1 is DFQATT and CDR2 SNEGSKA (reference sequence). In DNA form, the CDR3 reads TGCAGTGCTAGTCCCTGGGACAGTCACACCGGGGAGCTGTTTTTT. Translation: CSASPWDSHTGELFF.

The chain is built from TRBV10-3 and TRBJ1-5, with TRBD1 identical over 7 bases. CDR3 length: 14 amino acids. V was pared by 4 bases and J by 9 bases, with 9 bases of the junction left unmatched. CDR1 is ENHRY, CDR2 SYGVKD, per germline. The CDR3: CAISGTGQEGPQHF. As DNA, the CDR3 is TGTGCCATCAGTGGGACAGGCCAAGAGGGGCCCCAGCATTTT.

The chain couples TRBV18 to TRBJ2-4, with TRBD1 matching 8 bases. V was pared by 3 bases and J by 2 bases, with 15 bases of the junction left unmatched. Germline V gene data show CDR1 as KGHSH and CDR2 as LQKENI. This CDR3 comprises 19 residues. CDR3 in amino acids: CASSPRTGQGVLTKNIQYF. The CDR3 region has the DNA TGTGCCAGCTCACCCCGGACAGGGCAGGGGGTTTTAACCAAAAACATTCAGTACTTC.

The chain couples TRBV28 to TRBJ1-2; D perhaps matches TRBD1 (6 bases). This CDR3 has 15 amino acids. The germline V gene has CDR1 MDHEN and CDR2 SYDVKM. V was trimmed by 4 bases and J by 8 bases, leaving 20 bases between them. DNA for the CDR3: TGTGCCAGCAGTTACCCCACGGGACAAACTGGGGGCTACACCTTC. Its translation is CASSYPTGQTGGYTF.

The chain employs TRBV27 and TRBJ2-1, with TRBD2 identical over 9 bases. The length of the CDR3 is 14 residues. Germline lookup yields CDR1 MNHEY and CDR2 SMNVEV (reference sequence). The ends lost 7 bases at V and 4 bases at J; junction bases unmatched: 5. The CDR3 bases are TGTGCCAGCACAGAGCGGGGGGAATACAATGAGCAGTTCTTC. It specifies CASTERGEYNEQFF.

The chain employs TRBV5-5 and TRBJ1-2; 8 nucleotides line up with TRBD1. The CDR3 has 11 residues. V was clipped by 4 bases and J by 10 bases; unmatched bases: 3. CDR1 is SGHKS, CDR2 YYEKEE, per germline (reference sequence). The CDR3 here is CASSRDRIYTF. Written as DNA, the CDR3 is TGTGCCAGCAGCCGGGACAGGATCTACACCTTC.

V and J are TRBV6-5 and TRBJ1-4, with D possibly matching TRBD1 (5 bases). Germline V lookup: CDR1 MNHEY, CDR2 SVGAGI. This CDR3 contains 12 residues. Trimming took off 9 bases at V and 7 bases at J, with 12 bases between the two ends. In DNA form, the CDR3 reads TGTGCCAGTTTCGGGGGTGGTGAAAAACTGTTTTTT. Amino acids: CASFGGGEKLFF.

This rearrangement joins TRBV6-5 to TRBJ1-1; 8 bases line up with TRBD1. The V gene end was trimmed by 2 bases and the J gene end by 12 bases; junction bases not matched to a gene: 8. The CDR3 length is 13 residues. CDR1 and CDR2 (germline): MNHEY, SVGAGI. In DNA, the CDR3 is TGTGCCAGCAGTTACCCCGGACAGGGTGGGACTTTCTTT. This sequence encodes CASSYPGQGGTFF.

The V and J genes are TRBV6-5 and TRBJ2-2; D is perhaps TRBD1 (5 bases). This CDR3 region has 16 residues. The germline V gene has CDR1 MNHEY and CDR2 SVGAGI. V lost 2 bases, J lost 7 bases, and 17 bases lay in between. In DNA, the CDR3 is TGTGCCAGCAGTTACGGGGCAGGGTTGGATGTCGGGGAGCTGTTTTTT. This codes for CASSYGAGLDVGELFF.

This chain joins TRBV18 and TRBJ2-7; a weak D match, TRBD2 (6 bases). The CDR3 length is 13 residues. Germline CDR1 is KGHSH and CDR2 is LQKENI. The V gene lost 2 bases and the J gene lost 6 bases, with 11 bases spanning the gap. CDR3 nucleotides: TGTGCCAGCTCACCAGGAGGGTCGGGCGAGCAGTACTTC. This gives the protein CASSPGGSGEQYF.

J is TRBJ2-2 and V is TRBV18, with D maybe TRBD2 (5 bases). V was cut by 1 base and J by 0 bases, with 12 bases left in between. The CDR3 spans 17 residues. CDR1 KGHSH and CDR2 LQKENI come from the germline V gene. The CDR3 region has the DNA TGTGCCAGCTCACCACTTCGTGGTAGCGCGAACACCGGGGAGCTGTTTTTT. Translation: CASSPLRGSANTGELFF. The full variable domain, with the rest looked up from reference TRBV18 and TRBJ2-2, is NAGVMQNPRHLVRRRGQEARLRCSPMKGHSHVYWYRQLPEEGLKFMVYLQKENIIDESGMPKERFSAEFPKEGPSILRIQQVVRGDSAAYFCASSPLRGSANTGELFFGEGSRLTVL.

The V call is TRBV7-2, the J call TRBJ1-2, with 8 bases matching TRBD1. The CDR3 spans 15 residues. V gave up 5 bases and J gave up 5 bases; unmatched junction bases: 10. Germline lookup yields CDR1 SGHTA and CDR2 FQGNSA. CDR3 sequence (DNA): TGTGCCAGCAGCCCCAGGACAGGGTTTGGTTATGGCTACACCTTC. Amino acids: CASSPRTGFGYGYTF.

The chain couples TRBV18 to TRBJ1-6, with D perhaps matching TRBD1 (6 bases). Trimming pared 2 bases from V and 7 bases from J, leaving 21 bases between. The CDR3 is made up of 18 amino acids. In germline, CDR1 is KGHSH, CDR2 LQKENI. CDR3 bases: TGTGCCAGCTCACCATCCGGGACATCCATAGCAAGGAATTCACCCCTCCACTTT. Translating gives CASSPSGTSIARNSPLHF.

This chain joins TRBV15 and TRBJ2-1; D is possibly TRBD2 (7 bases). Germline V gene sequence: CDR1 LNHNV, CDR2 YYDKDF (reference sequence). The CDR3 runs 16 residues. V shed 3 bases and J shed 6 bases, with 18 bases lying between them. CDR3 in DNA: TGTGCCACCAGCAGGGGGGCGGGAGATCGGGCCAATGAGCAGTTCTTC. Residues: CATSRGAGDRANEQFF.

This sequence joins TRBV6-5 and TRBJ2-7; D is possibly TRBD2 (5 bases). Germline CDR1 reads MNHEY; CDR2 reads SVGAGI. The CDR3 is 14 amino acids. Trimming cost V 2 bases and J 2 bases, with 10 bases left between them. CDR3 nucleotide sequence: TGTGCCAGCAGTTACGGGCCACTAGCCTACGAGCAGTACTTC. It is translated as CASSYGPLAYEQYF.

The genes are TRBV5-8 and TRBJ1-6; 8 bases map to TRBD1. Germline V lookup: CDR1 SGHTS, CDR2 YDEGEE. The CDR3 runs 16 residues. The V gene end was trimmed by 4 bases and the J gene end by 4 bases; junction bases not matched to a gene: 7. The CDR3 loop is CASSDRTGSYNSPLHF. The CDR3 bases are TGTGCCAGCAGCGACCGGACAGGGAGTTATAATTCACCCCTCCACTTT.

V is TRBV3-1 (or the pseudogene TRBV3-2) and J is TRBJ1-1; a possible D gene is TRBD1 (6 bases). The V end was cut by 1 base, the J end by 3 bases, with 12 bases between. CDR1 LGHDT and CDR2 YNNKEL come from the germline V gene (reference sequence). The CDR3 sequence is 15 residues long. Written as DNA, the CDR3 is TGTGCCAGCAGCCAAGGCGGGGGCGGGCACACTGAAGCTTTCTTT. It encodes CASSQGGGGHTEAFF.

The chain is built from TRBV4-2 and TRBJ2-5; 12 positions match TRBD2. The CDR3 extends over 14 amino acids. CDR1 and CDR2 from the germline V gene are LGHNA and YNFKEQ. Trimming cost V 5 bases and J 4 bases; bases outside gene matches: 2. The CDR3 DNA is TGTGCCAGCAGCGAGACTAGCGGGGGAGAGACCCAGTACTTC. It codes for CASSETSGGETQYF.

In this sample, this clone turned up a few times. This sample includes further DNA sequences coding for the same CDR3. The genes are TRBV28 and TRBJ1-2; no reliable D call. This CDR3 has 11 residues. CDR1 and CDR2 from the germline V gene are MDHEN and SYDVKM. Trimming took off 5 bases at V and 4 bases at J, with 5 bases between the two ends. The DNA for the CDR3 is TGTGCCAGCAGTCCGTCCTATGGCTACACCTTC. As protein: CASSPSYGYTF.

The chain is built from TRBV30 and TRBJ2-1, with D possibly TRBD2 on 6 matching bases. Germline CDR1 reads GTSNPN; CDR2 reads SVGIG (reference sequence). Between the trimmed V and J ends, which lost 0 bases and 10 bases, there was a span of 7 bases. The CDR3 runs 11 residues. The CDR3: CAWSVGGEQFF. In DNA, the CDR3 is TGTGCCTGGAGTGTAGGAGGGGAGCAGTTCTTC.

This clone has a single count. The chain's CDR3 is CASSSGQGLAGGEQYF. The DNA for the CDR3 is TGTGCCAGCAGCTCCGGGCAGGGGCTAGCGGGAGGCGAGCAGTACTTC. The V call is TRBV9, the J call TRBJ2-7; 11 bases line up with TRBD2. Losses at the gene ends were 4 bases for V and 6 bases for J; bases not matched to a gene: 12. The germline V gene encodes CDR1 SGDLS and CDR2 YYNGEE. The CDR3 sequence is 16 residues long.

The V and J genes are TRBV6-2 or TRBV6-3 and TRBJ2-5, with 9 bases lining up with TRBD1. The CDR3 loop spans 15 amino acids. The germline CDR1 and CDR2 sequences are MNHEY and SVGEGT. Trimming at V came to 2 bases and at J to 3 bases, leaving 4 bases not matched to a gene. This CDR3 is CASSYGGQGKETQYF. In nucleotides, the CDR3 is TGTGCCAGCAGTTACGGGGGACAGGGAAAAGAGACCCAGTACTTC.

CDR3 DNA: TGCGCCAGCAGCCAGAAAGCGGGATACGAGCAGTACTTC. Its protein is CASSQKAGYEQYF. This rearrangement joins TRBV4-3 to TRBJ2-7; 7 nucleotides match TRBD2. The V gene end was trimmed by 3 bases and the J gene end by 4 bases; junction bases not matched to a gene: 3. In germline, CDR1 is LGHNA, CDR2 YSLEER. The CDR3 spans 13 residues.

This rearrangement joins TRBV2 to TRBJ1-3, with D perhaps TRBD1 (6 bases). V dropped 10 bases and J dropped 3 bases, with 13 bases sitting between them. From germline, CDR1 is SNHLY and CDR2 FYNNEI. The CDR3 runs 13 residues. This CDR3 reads CATIRTVGNTIYF. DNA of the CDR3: TGTGCCACTATTAGGACAGTTGGAAACACCATATATTTT.